These 32 T cell receptor beta chains came from one sample sequenced in a study of cytotoxic CD8 clonotypes in ibrutinib-treated CLL. TCRdb keeps only in-frame clones here, not all; method: immunoSEQ multiplex PCR. The table lists 150,000 or so clones, roughly 80% of them singletons, with roughly 2% in the top ten. The starting material was PBMCs, obtained after 12 months of ibrutinib treatment. The receptors come from a human donor with chronic lymphocytic leukemia.

The rearrangement links TRBV6-1 to TRBJ2-2, with 8 bases matching TRBD1. The CDR3 loop spans 15 amino acids. Germline trimming cut 9 bases from V and 5 bases from J; bases unmatched to any gene: 11. Germline CDR1 and CDR2: MNHNS and SASEGT. The CDR3 region has the DNA TGTGCCAGTCCCAGGGGGCGGGCCGAGACCGGGGAGCTGTTTTTT. Its translation: CASPRGRAETGELFF.

The chain carries TRBV28 and TRBJ1-1, with no clear D. The ends were cut back, 5 bases at V and 3 bases at J, with 10 bases in the middle. The CDR3 length is 13 residues. CDR1 is MDHEN, CDR2 SYDVKM, per germline. The CDR3 is CASSKGGHTEAFF. DNA for the CDR3: TGTGCCAGCAGTAAGGGAGGGCACACTGAAGCTTTCTTT. Variable domain in full (rest from reference TRBV28 and TRBJ1-1): DVKVTQSSRYLVKRTGEKVFLECVQDMDHENMFWYRQDPGLGLRLIYFSYDVKMKEKGDIPEGYSVSREKKERFSLILESASTNQTSMYLCASSKGGHTEAFFGQGTRLTVV.

This clone showed up just a few times. The rearrangement joins TRBV9 to TRBJ2-2; tentatively, D is TRBD1 or TRBD2 (5 bases each). V was cut by 1 base and J by 1 base, with 17 bases left in between. Per germline, CDR1 SGDLS and CDR2 YYNGEE. The length of the CDR3 is 18 residues. The CDR3 region is CASSVTGAYLGNTGELFF. For the CDR3, the DNA is TGTGCCAGCAGCGTAACCGGGGCCTACCTTGGGAACACCGGGGAGCTGTTTTTT.

DNA of the CDR3: TGTGCCAGCAGCTTAGCGCCTAGCACAGATACGCAGTATTTT. This translates into CASSLAPSTDTQYF. The V call is TRBV7-8, the J call TRBJ2-3; D not resolved. This CDR3 region has 14 residues. Trimming took 0 bases from V and 0 from J, leaving 4 bases between them. The germline V gene encodes CDR1 SGHVS and CDR2 FQNEAQ.

The V and J genes are TRBV28 and TRBJ1-2; 9 nucleotides agree with TRBD1. The germline V gene encodes CDR1 MDHEN and CDR2 SYDVKM. There are 15 residues in the CDR3. Unmatched junction bases numbered 15, after V lost 8 bases and J lost 8 bases. The CDR3: CASEAYDRGAKGYTF. The CDR3 coding sequence is TGTGCCAGCGAGGCTTACGACAGGGGGGCGAAGGGCTACACCTTC.

The gene calls are TRBV5-4 and TRBJ2-3; 14 positions agree with TRBD2. V trimming: 0 bases; J trimming: 4 bases; junction bases outside the gene matches: 10. CDR1 is SGHNT and CDR2 is YYREEE in the germline V gene (reference sequence). The CDR3 is 19 residues long. The CDR3 DNA follows: TGTGCCAGCAGCTTGGGGAGGTTGGGACTAGCGGGGGCCGCAGATACGCAGTATTTT. Translating gives CASSLGRLGLAGAADTQYF.

This clone was observed a handful of times. V is TRBV5-4 and J is TRBJ1-1; D unclear. The CDR3 length is 16 residues. Trimming took off 5 bases at V and 1 base at J, with 18 bases between the two ends. Germline V gene sequence: CDR1 SGHNT, CDR2 YYREEE (reference sequence). CDR3 DNA sequence: TGTGCCAGCAGTGAGGTAGGACGGCGGACGAACACTGAAGCTTTCTTT. Translated: CASSEVGRRTNTEAFF.

The chain joins TRBV5-1 to TRBJ2-2; tentatively, D is TRBD1 or TRBD2 (5 bases each). Looked up from germline, CDR1 is SGHRS and CDR2 is YFSETQ. The V end lost 4 bases, the J end lost 4 bases, and 11 bases lay between the germline ends. This CDR3 spans 14 amino acids. The CDR3 DNA reads as TGCGCCAGCAGCCCGGGACGGTTCACCGGGGAGCTGTTTTTT. It encodes CASSPGRFTGELFF.

V usage is TRBV6-6 and J usage is TRBJ2-5, with D maybe TRBD2 (5 bases). Trimming removed 8 bases at V and 2 bases at J, with 6 bases between. The CDR3 covers 11 residues. The V gene's germline CDR1 is MNHNY and CDR2 SVGAGI (reference sequence). CDR3 region: CASAGQETQYF. In nucleotides, the CDR3 is TGTGCCAGCGCGGGTCAAGAGACCCAGTACTTC.

CDR3 coding DNA: TGTGCCAGCAGTTTAGGGACAGGAGATTGGCAGTTCTTC. It codes for CASSLGTGDWQFF. The chain couples TRBV27 to TRBJ2-1; TRBD1 matches at 8 bases. The CDR3 has 13 residues. The germline gives CDR1 MNHEY, CDR2 SMNVEV (reference sequence). The V gene end was trimmed by 2 bases and the J gene end by 12 bases; junction bases not matched to a gene: 6.

The CDR3 DNA follows: TGTGCCAGCCTTCGGGGGCCGACGCAATATGGCTACACCTTC. It specifies CASLRGPTQYGYTF. The chain joins TRBV6-5 to TRBJ1-2, with a tentative D call TRBD1 (6 bases). With 8 bases removed from V and 5 bases from J, the gap between germline ends came to 18 bases. The CDR3 contains 14 residues. Germline loops: CDR1 MNHEY, CDR2 SVGAGI.

V usage is TRBV7-9 and J usage is TRBJ2-3; 8 nucleotides match TRBD2. The CDR3 is made up of 17 amino acids. Germline values: CDR1 SEHNR, CDR2 FQNEAQ (reference sequence). V was clipped by 5 bases and J by 3 bases; unmatched bases: 13. CDR3 in amino acids: CASSATRLAWGTDTQYF. The CDR3 DNA reads as TGTGCCAGCAGCGCTACCAGACTAGCGTGGGGAACAGATACGCAGTATTTT. The variable domain in full, completed from reference TRBV7-9 and TRBJ2-3, reads DTGVSQNPRHKITKRGQNVTFRCDPISEHNRLYWYRQTLGQGPEFLTYFQNEAQLEKSRLLSDRFSAERPKGSFSTLEIQRTEQGDSAMYLCASSATRLAWGTDTQYFGPGTRLTVL.

The rearrangement uses TRBV6-6 and TRBJ2-5; no clear D gene. The germline V gene has CDR1 MNHNY and CDR2 SVGAGI (reference sequence). The CDR3 length is 12 residues. The V end lost 7 bases, the J end lost 5 bases, and 11 bases lay between the germline ends. CDR3: CASMEGYETQYF. The CDR3 coding sequence is TGTGCCAGCATGGAAGGGTACGAGACCCAGTACTTC.

This sequence joins TRBV28 and TRBJ2-7; a weak D match, TRBD1 (6 bases). Germline CDR1 reads MDHEN; CDR2 reads SYDVKM. The V gene lost 6 bases and the J gene lost 1 base, with 22 bases spanning the gap. The CDR3 has 17 residues. CDR3 nucleotide sequence: TGTGCCAGCAGAGGGGCTACGGGACAAAAGGTTTCCTACGAGCAGTACTTC. Residues: CASRGATGQKVSYEQYF.

This clone has just a few counts. The gene calls are TRBV13 and TRBJ1-2; D is uncertain. Germline-derived CDR1 and CDR2 are PRHDT and FYEKMQ (reference sequence). The CDR3 consists of 12 residues. The V end lost 2 bases, the J end lost 6 bases, and 7 bases lay between the germline ends. CDR3 sequence (DNA): TGTGCCAGCAGCTTAATGACCCATGGCTACACCTTC. It specifies CASSLMTHGYTF. The variable domain in full, with the rest retrieved from reference TRBV13 and TRBJ1-2, is AAGVIQSPRHLIKEKRETATLKCYPIPRHDTVYWYQQGPGQDPQFLISFYEKMQSDKGSIPDRFSAQQFSDYHSELNMSSLELGDSALYFCASSLMTHGYTFGSGTRLTVV.

This chain joins TRBV7-9 and TRBJ2-7, with unresolved D. The germline V gene encodes CDR1 SEHNR and CDR2 FQNEAQ (reference sequence). V was cut by 3 bases and J by 5 bases, with 11 bases left in between. The CDR3 contains 13 residues. The chain's CDR3 is CASSLRSQDEQYF. The DNA of the CDR3 is TGTGCCAGCAGCTTGCGTTCGCAGGACGAGCAGTACTTC.

This clone is a singleton in its sample. V usage is TRBV18 and J usage is TRBJ1-6; 11 bases align to TRBD1. CDR1 and CDR2 from the germline V gene are KGHSH and LQKENI. Trimming cost V 3 bases and J 8 bases; bases outside gene matches: 6. This CDR3 has 16 residues. This CDR3 is CASSPQGQGGHSPLHF. The CDR3 DNA reads as TGTGCCAGCTCACCGCAGGGACAGGGGGGTCATTCACCCCTCCACTTT.

The chain has TRBV7-9 and TRBJ2-1; D is undetermined. The CDR3 sequence is 14 residues long. In germline, CDR1 is SEHNR, CDR2 FQNEAQ (reference sequence). Trimming took 4 bases from V and 7 from J, leaving 14 bases between them. CDR3 in DNA: TGTGCCAGCAGCTATCCCTTAGTGAGGAATGAGCAGTTCTTC. Protein: CASSYPLVRNEQFF.

The CDR3 coding sequence is TGTGCCAGCAGTTTAGCGGGAGGTCACAATGAGCAGTTCTTC. Translated, it gives CASSLAGGHNEQFF. This chain uses TRBV28 with TRBJ2-1; TRBD2 matches 8 bases. The CDR3 totals 14 residues. V shed 2 bases, J shed 5 bases, and the junction held 2 bases outside the gene matches. CDR1 MDHEN and CDR2 SYDVKM come from the germline V gene.

This chain uses TRBV27 with TRBJ2-5; no definite D call. The CDR3 is made up of 13 amino acids. The V and J ends lost 9 bases and 1 base respectively, with 12 bases between them. The germline gives CDR1 MNHEY, CDR2 SMNVEV (reference sequence). As DNA, the CDR3 is TGTGCCAGTACAAGGGCTACCCAAGAGACCCAGTACTTC. It specifies CASTRATQETQYF.

This clone was seen just once. The rearrangement links TRBV18 to TRBJ1-2; weak D call: TRBD1 (6 bases). This CDR3 is 16 amino acids long. Germline V gives CDR1 KGHSH, CDR2 LQKENI. V was trimmed by 3 bases and J by 3 bases, leaving 17 bases between them. The CDR3 is CASSPYGAQGYYGYTF. CDR3 bases: TGTGCCAGCTCACCCTACGGGGCCCAGGGGTACTATGGCTACACCTTC. Using reference TRBV18 and TRBJ1-2 for the parts outside the CDR3, the full variable domain is NAGVMQNPRHLVRRRGQEARLRCSPMKGHSHVYWYRQLPEEGLKFMVYLQKENIIDESGMPKERFSAEFPKEGPSILRIQQVVRGDSAAYFCASSPYGAQGYYGYTFGSGTRLTVV.

The chain joins TRBV9 to TRBJ2-2; D is unresolved. V lost 0 bases, J lost 4 bases, and 16 bases lay in between. CDR1 SGDLS and CDR2 YYNGEE come from the germline V gene. The CDR3 has 17 amino acids. This chain's CDR3 is CASSVASGYTVTGELFF. The CDR3 DNA reads as TGTGCCAGCAGCGTAGCTTCGGGCTACACAGTCACCGGGGAGCTGTTTTTT. Looking up the rest from reference TRBV9 and TRBJ2-2 gives the full variable domain: DSGVTQTPKHLITATGQRVTLRCSPRSGDLSVYWYQQSLDQGLQFLIQYYNGEERAKGNILERFSAQQFPDLHSELNLSSLELGDSALYFCASSVASGYTVTGELFFGEGSRLTVL.

This clone has more than one count but fewer than ten. V usage is TRBV14 and J usage is TRBJ1-2; D not resolved. This CDR3 comprises 13 residues. Germline V gives CDR1 SGHDN, CDR2 FVKESK. V lost 0 bases to trimming and J lost 10 bases, with 12 bases between them. The CDR3 DNA follows: TGTGCCAGCAGCCAAGAAGGTACTAGGGCCTACACCTTC. This codes for CASSQEGTRAYTF.

This clone was picked up a small number of times. This sequence joins TRBV2 and TRBJ1-5; D may be TRBD1 (5 bases). The CDR3 loop spans 13 amino acids. V lost 7 bases to trimming and J lost 11 bases, with 18 bases between them. Germline values: CDR1 SNHLY, CDR2 FYNNEI. This chain's CDR3 is CASNGDPFSSQHF. CDR3 bases: TGTGCCAGCAACGGGGACCCCTTTTCGTCCCAGCATTTT.

The chain is built from TRBV18 and TRBJ1-2; 9 bases are a match to TRBD1. This CDR3 is 18 amino acids long. Germline CDR1 KGHSH, CDR2 LQKENI. V lost 4 bases and J lost 0; bases outside the gene matches: 12. CDR3 DNA: TGTGCCAGCTCACTTGGTGCCGGGACAGGGAGATCTAACTATGGCTACACCTTC. Translation: CASSLGAGTGRSNYGYTF.

The chain is built from TRBV5-1 and TRBJ2-7; 11 nucleotides align to TRBD1. This CDR3 has 16 amino acids. Per the germline V gene, CDR1 is SGHRS and CDR2 is YFSETQ. V gave up 0 bases and J gave up 2 bases; unmatched junction bases: 4. The CDR3 nucleotides are TGCGCCAGCAGCTTGGCCGGGGGACAGGGGGCCTACGAGCAGTACTTC. Its translation: CASSLAGGQGAYEQYF.

The chain has TRBV28 and TRBJ2-7, with 7 bases matching TRBD2. Trimming took 4 bases from V and 5 from J; bases not matched to a gene: 14. This CDR3 contains 16 residues. Germline-derived CDR1 and CDR2 are MDHEN and SYDVKM. The CDR3 sequence is CASSYSGMGASNEQYF. The CDR3 nucleotides are TGTGCCAGCAGTTACAGCGGGATGGGAGCTTCGAACGAGCAGTACTTC.

V and J are TRBV18 and TRBJ1-4; D uncertain. V lost 3 bases and J lost 4, with 9 bases in between. The CDR3 has 14 residues. The germline V gene has CDR1 KGHSH and CDR2 LQKENI. The CDR3, as DNA: TGTGCCAGCTCACCCCGCGGGATTAATGAAAAACTGTTTTTT. Protein product: CASSPRGINEKLFF.

V usage is TRBV2 and J usage is TRBJ1-2; D remains ambiguous. In germline, CDR1 is SNHLY, CDR2 FYNNEI. This CDR3 region has 12 residues. V gave up 2 bases and J gave up 8 bases, with 9 bases separating them. CDR3 in DNA: TGTGCCAGCAGTGAATTTGGGAGAGGCTACACCTTC. It codes for CASSEFGRGYTF.

The chain recombines TRBV28 with TRBJ1-1; D remains unclear. The germline V gene has CDR1 MDHEN and CDR2 SYDVKM. V lost 7 bases to trimming and J lost 1 base, with 10 bases between them. CDR3 length equals 13 residues. This CDR3 reads CASTIPRNTEAFF. The CDR3 DNA sequence: TGTGCCAGCACCATCCCCCGGAACACTGAAGCTTTCTTT.

This chain uses TRBV4-3 with TRBJ1-6; D gene ambiguous. With 0 bases removed from V and 4 bases from J, the gap between germline ends came to 4 bases. Germline CDR1 reads LGHNA; CDR2 reads YSLEER. The CDR3 loop spans 14 amino acids. The CDR3 sequence: CASSQDQYNSPLHF. The CDR3 DNA follows: TGCGCCAGCAGCCAAGACCAGTATAATTCACCCCTCCACTTT.

This clone was counted only a few times. The rearrangement joins TRBV7-9 to TRBJ1-1; D is uncertain. V lost 1 base, J lost 5 bases, and 11 bases lay in between. CDR1 and CDR2 from the germline V gene are SEHNR and FQNEAQ (reference sequence). There are 14 residues in the CDR3. Written as DNA, the CDR3 is TGTGCCAGCAGCTTAGAAGGGTTAGGGACTGAAGCTTTCTTT. Translation: CASSLEGLGTEAFF. Drawing the rest from reference TRBV7-9 and TRBJ1-1, the complete variable domain is DTGVSQNPRHKITKRGQNVTFRCDPISEHNRLYWYRQTLGQGPEFLTYFQNEAQLEKSRLLSDRFSAERPKGSFSTLEIQRTEQGDSAMYLCASSLEGLGTEAFFGQGTRLTVV.